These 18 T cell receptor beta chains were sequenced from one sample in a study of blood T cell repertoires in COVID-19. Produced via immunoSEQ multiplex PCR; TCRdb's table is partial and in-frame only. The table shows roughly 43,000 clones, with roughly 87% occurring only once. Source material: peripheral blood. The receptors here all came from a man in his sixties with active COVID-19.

The CDR3 nucleotides are TGTGCCAGCAGCCTGGGAGAGGAGCAGTACTTC. Its protein product is CASSLGEEQYF. The gene calls are TRBV3-1 (or the pseudogene TRBV3-2) and TRBJ2-7; perhaps TRBD2 as D (5 bases). The CDR3 extends over 11 amino acids. The V end was cut by 4 bases, the J end by 7 bases, with 8 bases between. The germline CDR1 and CDR2 sequences are LGHDT and YNNKEL (reference sequence).

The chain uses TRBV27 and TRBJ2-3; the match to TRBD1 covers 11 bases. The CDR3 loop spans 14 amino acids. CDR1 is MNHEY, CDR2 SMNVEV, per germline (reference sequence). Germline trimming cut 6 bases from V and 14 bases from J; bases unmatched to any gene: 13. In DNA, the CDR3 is TGTGCCAGCAGCTCCGGGACAGGGGGTAGGTCCTCGTATTTT. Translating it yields CASSSGTGGRSSYF.

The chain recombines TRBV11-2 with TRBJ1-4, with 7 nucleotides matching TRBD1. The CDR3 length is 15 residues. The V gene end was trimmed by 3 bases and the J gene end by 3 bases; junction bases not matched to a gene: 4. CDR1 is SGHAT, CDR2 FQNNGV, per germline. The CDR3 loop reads CASSFYRGSNEKLFF. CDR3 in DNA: TGTGCCAGCAGCTTCTACAGGGGCTCTAATGAAAAACTGTTTTTT.

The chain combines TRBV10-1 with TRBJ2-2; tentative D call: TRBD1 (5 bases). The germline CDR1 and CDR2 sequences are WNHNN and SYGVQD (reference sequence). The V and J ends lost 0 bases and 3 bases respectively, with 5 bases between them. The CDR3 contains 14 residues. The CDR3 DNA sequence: TGCGCCAGCAGTGAGTCAGGGGACACCGGGGAGCTGTTTTTT. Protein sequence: CASSESGDTGELFF.

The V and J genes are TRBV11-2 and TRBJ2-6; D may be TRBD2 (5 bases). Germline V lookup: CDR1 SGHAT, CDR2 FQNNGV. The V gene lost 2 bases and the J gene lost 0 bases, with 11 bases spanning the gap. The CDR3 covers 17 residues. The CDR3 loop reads CASSLISGSSGANVLTF. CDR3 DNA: TGTGCCAGCAGCTTAATAAGCGGTTCCTCTGGGGCCAACGTCCTGACTTTC.

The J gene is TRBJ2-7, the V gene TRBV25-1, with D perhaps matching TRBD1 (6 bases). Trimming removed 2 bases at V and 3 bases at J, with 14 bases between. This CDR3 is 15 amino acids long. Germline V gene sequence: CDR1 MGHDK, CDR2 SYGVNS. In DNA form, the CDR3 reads TGTGCCAGCAGTGAACCAGGGGATCAACACTACGAGCAGTACTTC. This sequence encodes CASSEPGDQHYEQYF.

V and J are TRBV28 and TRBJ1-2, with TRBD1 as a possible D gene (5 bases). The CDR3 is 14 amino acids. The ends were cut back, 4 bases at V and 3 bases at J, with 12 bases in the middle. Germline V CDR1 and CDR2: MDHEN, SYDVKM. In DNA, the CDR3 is TGTGCCAGCAGTTCAGGTGTAGGGGACTATGGCTACACCTTC. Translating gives CASSSGVGDYGYTF.

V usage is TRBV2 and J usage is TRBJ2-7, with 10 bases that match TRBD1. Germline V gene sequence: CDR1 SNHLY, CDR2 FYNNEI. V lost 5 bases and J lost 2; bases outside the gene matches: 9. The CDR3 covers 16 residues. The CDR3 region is CASSRTGGMNPYEQYF. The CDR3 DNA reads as TGTGCCAGCAGTAGGACAGGGGGGATGAACCCCTACGAGCAGTACTTC.

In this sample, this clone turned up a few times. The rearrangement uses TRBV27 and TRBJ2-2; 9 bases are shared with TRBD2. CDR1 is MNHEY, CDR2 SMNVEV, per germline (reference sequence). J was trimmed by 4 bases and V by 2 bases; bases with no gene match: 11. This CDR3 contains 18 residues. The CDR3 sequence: CASSLRGSAGGPTGELFF. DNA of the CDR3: TGTGCCAGCAGTTTACGGGGCTCGGCGGGGGGGCCCACCGGGGAGCTGTTTTTT.

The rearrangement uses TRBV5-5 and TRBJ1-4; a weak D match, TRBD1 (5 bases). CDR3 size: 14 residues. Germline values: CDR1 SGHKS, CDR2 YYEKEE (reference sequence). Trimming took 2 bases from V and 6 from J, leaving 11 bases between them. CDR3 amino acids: CASSFQGSDEKLFF. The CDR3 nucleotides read TGTGCCAGCAGCTTTCAGGGCTCGGATGAAAAACTGTTTTTT.

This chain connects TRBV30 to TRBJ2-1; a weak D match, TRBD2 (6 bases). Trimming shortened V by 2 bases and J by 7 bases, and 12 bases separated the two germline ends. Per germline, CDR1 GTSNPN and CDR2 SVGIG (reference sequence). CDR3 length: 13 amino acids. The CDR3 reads CAWSPRGGNEQFF. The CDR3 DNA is TGTGCCTGGAGTCCCCGGGGAGGTAATGAGCAGTTCTTC.

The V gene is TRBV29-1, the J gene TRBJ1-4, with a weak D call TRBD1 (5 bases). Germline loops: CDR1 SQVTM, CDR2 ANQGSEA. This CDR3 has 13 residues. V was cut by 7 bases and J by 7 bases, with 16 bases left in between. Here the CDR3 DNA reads TGCAGCGCCAGGGCGGGGGGGAGTGAAAAACTGTTTTTT. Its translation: CSARAGGSEKLFF.

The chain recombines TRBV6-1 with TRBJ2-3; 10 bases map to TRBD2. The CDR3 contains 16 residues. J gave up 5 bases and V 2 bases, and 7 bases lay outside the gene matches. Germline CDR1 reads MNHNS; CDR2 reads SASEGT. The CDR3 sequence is CASSEISGRRIDTQYF. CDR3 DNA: TGTGCCAGCAGTGAAATTAGCGGGAGGAGGATAGATACGCAGTATTTT.

CDR3 in amino acids: CASSRIIAGAPYNEQFF. The CDR3 DNA reads TGTGCCAGCAGCCGGATCATAGCGGGAGCCCCCTACAATGAGCAGTTCTTC. The rearrangement uses TRBV5-4 and TRBJ2-1; 9 bases are a match to TRBD2. CDR1 SGHNT and CDR2 YYREEE come from the germline V gene (reference sequence). The CDR3 extends over 17 amino acids. The V and J ends lost 4 bases and 2 bases, in that order; junction bases with no gene match: 10.

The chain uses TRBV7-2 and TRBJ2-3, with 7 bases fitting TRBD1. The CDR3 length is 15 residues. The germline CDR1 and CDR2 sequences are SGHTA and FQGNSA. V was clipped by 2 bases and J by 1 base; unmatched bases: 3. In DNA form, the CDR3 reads TGTGCCAGCAGCTTAAAGGGGACAGGCACAGATACGCAGTATTTT. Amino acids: CASSLKGTGTDTQYF.

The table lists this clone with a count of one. Here the CDR3 reads CASSLRQGNTEAFF. The CDR3 DNA reads as TGTGCCAGCAGCCTGAGACAGGGGAACACTGAAGCTTTCTTT. The chain recombines TRBV13 with TRBJ1-1; 7 nucleotides match TRBD1. Losses at the gene ends were 5 bases for V and 1 base for J; bases not matched to a gene: 4. The CDR3 loop spans 14 amino acids. From germline, CDR1 is PRHDT and CDR2 FYEKMQ (reference sequence).

Here the CDR3 reads CASSELAEGNEQFF. The CDR3 DNA sequence: TGTGCCAGCAGTGAGCTAGCGGAGGGGAATGAGCAGTTCTTC. The chain carries TRBV2 and TRBJ2-1; 7 bases are a match to TRBD2. Germline V lookup: CDR1 SNHLY, CDR2 FYNNEI. V gave up 3 bases and J gave up 7 bases; unmatched junction bases: 6. This CDR3 has 14 residues. Full variable domain (rest looked up from reference TRBV2 and TRBJ2-1): EPEVTQTPSHQVTQMGQEVILRCVPISNHLYFYWYRQILGQKVEFLVSFYNNEISEKSEIFDDQFSVERPDGSNFTLKIRSTKLEDSAMYFCASSELAEGNEQFFGPGTRLTVL.

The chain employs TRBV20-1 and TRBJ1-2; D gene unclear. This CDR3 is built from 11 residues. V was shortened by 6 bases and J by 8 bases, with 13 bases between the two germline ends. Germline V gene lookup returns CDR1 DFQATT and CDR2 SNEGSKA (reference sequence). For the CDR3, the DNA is TGCAGTGCCGAAGAGGAGGGAGGCTACACCTTC. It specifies CSAEEEGGYTF.